One sample yielded the 19 T cell receptor beta chains listed below, sequenced in a study of read filtering for tumor transcriptome and immune sequencing. This library used roughly 430 ng RNA and molecular barcoded adaptors spanning alpha/delta and beta/gamma chains. TCRdb reanalysed the reads using MiXCR and keeps one entry per CDR3 protein. The data show 60,000 or so distinct CDR3 sequences, roughly 18% seen once. Sequenced material: a population of CD138-negative cells sorted from bone marrow. Receptors were obtained from a donor older than 35 with multiple myeloma.

The sample holds many counts of this clonotype. This chain links TRBV5-1 with TRBJ2-1, with D possibly being TRBD2 (6 bases). Per germline, CDR1 SGHRS and CDR2 YFSETQ. CDR3 size: 17 residues. V lost 4 bases and J 0 bases, leaving 17 bases between the germline ends. CDR3 residues: CASSPTPGLISYNEQFF. The CDR3, as DNA: TGCGCCAGCAGCCCTACGCCGGGACTTATCTCCTACAATGAGCAGTTCTTC. The full variable domain, in which reference TRBV5-1 and TRBJ2-1 provide the parts outside the CDR3, is KAGVTQTPRYLIKTRGQQVTLSCSPISGHRSVSWYQQTPGQGLQFLFEYFSETQRNKGNFPGRFSGRQFSNSRSEMNVSTLELGDSALYLCASSPTPGLISYNEQFFGPGTRLTVL.

This clonotype was observed at least ten times. The V gene is TRBV5-1, the J gene TRBJ2-3; no definite D call. V was trimmed by 0 bases and J by 0 bases, leaving 8 bases between them. CDR1 and CDR2 (germline): SGHRS, YFSETQ. CDR3 length: 15 residues. This chain's CDR3 is CASSLDSPSTDTQYF. As DNA, the CDR3 is TGCGCCAGCAGCTTGGACAGCCCTAGCACAGATACGCAGTATTTT.

In its sample, this clonotype was seen many times. V and J are TRBV10-2 and TRBJ1-2; D remains unclear. Germline V gene lookup returns CDR1 WSHSY and CDR2 SAAADI. Deletions cut 0 bases from V and 2 bases from J, with 10 bases between. This CDR3 contains 15 residues. The CDR3, as DNA: TGCGCCAGCAGTGAGTCGGCCGTGAGGAACTATGGCTACACCTTC. Its translation: CASSESAVRNYGYTF.

This clonotype has at least ten counts. V is TRBV18 and J is TRBJ2-5; no clear D gene. Germline V CDR1 and CDR2: KGHSH, LQKENI. Trimming cost V 3 bases and J 9 bases, with 23 bases left between them. CDR3 length: 16 residues. In DNA, the CDR3 is TGTGCCAGCTCACCCGAACTCGGACGTGGCATCCGTCCCCAGTACTTC. Its translation is CASSPELGRGIRPQYF.

This clonotype was seen many times. The chain joins TRBV3-1 to TRBJ2-1; 8 bases are shared with TRBD1. Unmatched junction bases numbered 8, after V lost 0 bases and J lost 10 bases. CDR3 length: 15 amino acids. The germline V gene encodes CDR1 LGHDT and CDR2 YNNKEL (reference sequence). In DNA form, the CDR3 reads TGTGCCAGCAGCCAAGATCTCACCAGGGGGCGAGAGCAGTTCTTC. It yields the protein CASSQDLTRGREQFF.

This clonotype was seen only a few times. The chain employs TRBV10-3 and TRBJ1-2, with D tentatively TRBD1 (5 bases). The germline CDR1 and CDR2 sequences are ENHRY and SYGVKD. This CDR3 has 14 amino acids. Trimming cost V 0 bases and J 8 bases, with 13 bases left between them. The CDR3 coding sequence is TGTGCCATCAGTGAGTCCCGGGGGACTGAAGGCTACACCTTC. It encodes CAISESRGTEGYTF.

A remark on this clonotype: A single base is all that separates this from a far larger clone, so a read error is likely. The chain has TRBV3-2 and TRBJ2-5; the D segment call TRBD1 is taken from the table without a DNA check. TRBV3-2 is a listed pseudogene. The CDR3 runs 16 residues. In nucleotides, the CDR3 is TGTGCCAGCAGCCAAGCTAGATCGGGGGCCACAGAGACCCAGTACTTC. This sequence encodes CASSQARSGATETQYF.

With regard to this clonotype: This may be a read error: a much more frequent sequence differs by one nucleotide. The chain uses TRBV3-1 and TRBJ1-3; tentatively, D is TRBD1 (5 bases). There are 14 residues in the CDR3. Deletions cut 4 bases from V and 6 bases from J, with 13 bases between. CDR1 is LGHDT and CDR2 is YNNKEL in the germline V gene (reference sequence). In DNA form, the CDR3 reads TGTGCCAGCAGCCTCGGGGGGGTCGAAAACACCATATATTTT. Its translation: CASSLGGVENTIYF.

The chain employs TRBV21-1 and TRBJ1-1. TRBV21-1 is listed as a pseudogene. The CDR3 length is 15 residues. In DNA form, the CDR3 reads TGTGCCAGCAGCAAAGATTCGGGAGGGGACACTGAAGCTTTCTTT. Its translation is CASSKDSGGDTEAFF.

The CDR3 bases are TGTGCCAGCCGGGACAGGGTTATCTACGAGCAGTACTTC. This codes for CASRDRVIYEQYF. V and J are TRBV6-5 and TRBJ2-7, with 9 bases that match TRBD1. The germline CDR1 and CDR2 sequences are MNHEY and SVGAGI. The J segment lost 3 bases and the V segment lost 8 bases, leaving 5 bases of the junction unmatched. The CDR3 sequence is 13 residues long.

The V gene is TRBV28, the J gene TRBJ2-6; D is unresolved. Deletions cut 5 bases from V and 6 bases from J, with 14 bases between. Germline V lookup: CDR1 MDHEN, CDR2 SYDVKM. The CDR3 has 15 amino acids. This CDR3 reads CASSPGGAVANVLTF. DNA for the CDR3: TGTGCCAGCAGTCCCGGTGGTGCCGTGGCCAACGTCCTGACTTTC.

Ten or more counts support this clonotype. J is TRBJ2-7 and V is TRBV5-1; the D is unclear. Trimming shortened V by 4 bases and J by 2 bases, and 13 bases separated the two germline ends. The germline V gene has CDR1 SGHRS and CDR2 YFSETQ. This CDR3 contains 14 residues. The CDR3 bases are TGCGCCAGCAGCGTATCGGTAGGGACCTACGAGCAGTACTTC. Amino acids: CASSVSVGTYEQYF.

This clonotype occurred many times. This chain connects TRBV20-1 to TRBJ2-5, with 9 positions matching TRBD2. The CDR3 covers 16 residues. J lost 1 base, V lost 4 bases, and 10 bases had no gene match. Germline V gene lookup returns CDR1 DFQATT and CDR2 SNEGSKA (reference sequence). DNA for the CDR3: TGCAGTGCTAACCCCTATAGCGGGGGCTCCCAAGAGACCCAGTACTTC. This encodes CSANPYSGGSQETQYF.

This clonotype was counted a few times. V and J are TRBV19 and TRBJ1-1; D perhaps matches TRBD1 (6 bases). V was clipped by 6 bases and J by 5 bases, with 16 bases between them. The CDR3 is 14 residues long. Germline values: CDR1 LNHDA, CDR2 SQIVND (reference sequence). The CDR3 loop reads CASSNDRRGTEAFF. The CDR3 region has the DNA TGTGCCAGTAGCAATGACAGGCGTGGAACTGAAGCTTTCTTT.

Points on this clonotype: A much larger clone differs by one base, so this may be a read error. The chain carries TRBV18 and TRBJ1-2; TRBD1 is a possible D gene (6 bases). The CDR3 is made up of 15 amino acids. Germline V gene sequence: CDR1 KGHSH, CDR2 LQKENI. CDR3: CASSPQGDTLDGYIF. In DNA form, the CDR3 reads TGTGCCAGCTCACCACAGGGGGACACGCTTGATGGCTACATCTTC.

There are many counts of this clonotype. V gene TRBV7-3 combines with J gene TRBJ2-2; perhaps TRBD1 as D (6 bases). The CDR3 is made up of 15 amino acids. Between the trimmed V and J ends, which lost 4 bases and 4 bases, there was a span of 13 bases. In germline, CDR1 is SGHTA, CDR2 FQGTGA. CDR3 sequence reads: CASSSETGATGELFF. CDR3 DNA sequence: TGTGCCAGCAGCTCAGAGACAGGAGCCACCGGGGAGCTGTTTTTT.

This clonotype was counted only a few times. J is TRBJ2-5 and V is TRBV7-9; perhaps TRBD2 as D (5 bases). Trimming stripped 5 bases from V and 7 bases from J, with 14 bases between. The CDR3 has 13 amino acids. Looked up from germline, CDR1 is SEHNR and CDR2 is FQNEAQ (reference sequence). The CDR3 protein is CASSRVTGGTQYF. The CDR3 DNA is TGTGCCAGCAGCAGGGTCACCGGAGGGACCCAGTACTTC.

This clonotype has more than one count but fewer than ten. A much bigger clone sits one base away, suggesting this may be a read error. The CDR3 sequence is CASSVKESTEAFF. In nucleotides, the CDR3 is TGTGCCAGCAGCGTGAAGGAGAGCACTGAAGCTTTCTTT. The genes are TRBV9 and TRBJ1-1; no firm D call. Germline CDR1 is SGDLS and CDR2 is YYNGEE. This CDR3 comprises 13 residues. The V gene lost 2 bases and the J gene lost 4 bases, with 9 bases spanning the gap.

Concerning this clonotype itself: This may be a read error: a much more frequent sequence differs by one nucleotide. The chain is built from TRBV5-1 and TRBJ1-1; possibly TRBD1 for D (6 bases). The CDR3 runs to 13 residues. Germline loops: CDR1 SGHRS, CDR2 YFSETQ. The CDR3 bases are TGCGCCGGCAGCCCAGGGACATCCTTAGAAGCTTTCTTT. Protein: CAGSPGTSLEAFF.